This TCR beta chain was found in a study of long-term antiretroviral therapy in people with HIV. Comment on this clone: Its antigen is currently unknown.

The study, taken as a whole, reports: Specimen acquisition occurred between about 2003 and 2018, potentially under older ART regimens. Controls had broader CDR3 length ranges than HIV repertoires did.

Cryopreserved PBMC, at roughly 0.85-11 million per sample, were present before DNA extraction. This CDR3 has 12 amino acids. Trimming pared 2 bases from V and 8 bases from J, leaving 6 bases between. The V gene's germline CDR1 is SGHNT and CDR2 YENEEA. Samples were assayed with immunoSEQ v3.0 at survey level. Here immunoSEQ multiplex PCR was the method, and the copy in TCRdb shows in-frame clones only, minus some. The sample has 25,000 to 30,000 clones, around 82% seen once. The sequence derives from a man in his forties or fifties with HIV. The specimen was unsorted PBMCs, collected 3 years after starting antiretroviral therapy. This rearrangement joins TRBV11-3 to TRBJ2-2; D remains ambiguous. This CDR3 is CASSLFEGELFF. The CDR3 DNA sequence: TGTGCCAGCAGCTTATTCGAAGGGGAGCTGTTTTTT.